This TCR beta chain stems from a study of blood T cell repertoires in COVID-19. Background on the study: Acute and convalescent COVID-19 specimens originated in the United States, Italy and Spain.

Here immunoSEQ multiplex PCR was the method, and the copy in TCRdb shows in-frame clones only, minus some. This table has roughly 170,000 clones, approximately 79% appearing once. The V gene lost 5 bases and the J gene lost 1 base, with 8 bases spanning the gap. CDR1 and CDR2 (germline): SGHTA, FQGTGA. The length of the CDR3 is 13 residues. The chain carries TRBV7-3 and TRBJ1-1; D may be TRBD1 (5 bases). The clonotype was recovered from a woman of 80 years or more with acute or convalescent COVID-19. Material: peripheral blood. CDR3 residues: CASSRQRNTEAFF. For the CDR3, the DNA is TGTGCCAGCAGCAGACAGAGGAACACTGAAGCTTTCTTT.